This TCR beta chain appears in the sequencing data of a study of neurological immune-mediated disorders. General observations from the study: CDR3 amino acid sequences found in expanded clones were never shared across subjects, suggesting private repertoires in all groups.

CDR3 length equals 17 residues. The V gene's germline CDR1 is LNHNV and CDR2 YYDKDF (reference sequence). V was shortened by 1 base and J by 6 bases, with 18 bases between the two germline ends. From 2 million PBMCs stored at -80 C, the unsorted libraries were generated. A single record per CDR3 protein comes from TCRdb applying MiXCR to the 5' RACE reads. The sample lists 55,000 to 85,000 distinct CDR3 sequences, roughly 3.1% occurring once. This clonotype was seen many times. Its antigen remains unidentified. The sample consisted of PBMCs. The origin of this receptor is a woman in her forties or fifties with multiple sclerosis. The rearrangement links TRBV15 to TRBJ2-2, with TRBD1 as a possible D gene (5 bases). The CDR3 region is CATSRVNPTGGSGELFF. DNA of the CDR3: TGTGCCACCAGCAGAGTTAATCCTACAGGCGGCTCCGGGGAGCTGTTTTTT. The full variable domain, in which reference TRBV15 and TRBJ2-2 provide the parts outside the CDR3, is DAMVIQNPRYQVTQFGKPVTLSCSQTLNHNVMYWYQQKSSQAPKLLFHYYDKDFNNEADTPDNFQSRRPNTSFCFLDIRSPGLGDTAMYLCATSRVNPTGGSGELFFGEGSRLTVL.